This TCR beta chain was found in a study of cytomegalovirus exposure and HLA in healthy donors. 60 Vbeta and 13 Jbeta primers were used in PCR. The assay was immunoSEQ multiplex PCR, and TCRdb's table has in-frame clones only and misses some. The repertoire includes tens of thousands of clones, approximately 79% of them detected once, and under 3% sits in the top ten. This clone was recorded only once. The CDR3 has 15 amino acids. Germline loops: CDR1 MNHNS, CDR2 SASEGT. V was pared by 7 bases and J by 3 bases, with 18 bases between. The receptor was derived from a young man in good health and CMV-seronegative. Sequences were obtained from PBMCs. This rearrangement joins TRBV6-1 to TRBJ1-2; maybe TRBD1 (6 bases). This chain's CDR3 is CASIKRGAGDYGYTF. The CDR3 DNA follows: TGTGCCAGCATCAAGCGGGGGGCGGGGGACTATGGCTACACCTTC.